This T cell receptor (beta chain) was identified during a study of technical replicates of blood from a few donors. Sequencing was performed with immunoSEQ multiplex PCR; in TCRdb, only in-frame clones are kept and a portion is missing. The sample contains 50,000 to 70,000 clones, roughly 90% of which appear only once. The length of the CDR3 is 15 residues. Trimming took 2 bases from V and 8 from J; bases not matched to a gene: 8. CDR1 MRHNA and CDR2 SNTAGT come from the germline V gene. V gene TRBV6-4 combines with J gene TRBJ2-1; 8 bases map to TRBD1. The sample consisted of PBMCs. The clonotype originates from a human donor in good health. Some clones in this sample may be carry-over from other donors' samples. DNA of the CDR3: TGTGCCAGCAGTGACGGGCAGGGGGCGGTCGATGAGCAGTTCTTC. It specifies CASSDGQGAVDEQFF.